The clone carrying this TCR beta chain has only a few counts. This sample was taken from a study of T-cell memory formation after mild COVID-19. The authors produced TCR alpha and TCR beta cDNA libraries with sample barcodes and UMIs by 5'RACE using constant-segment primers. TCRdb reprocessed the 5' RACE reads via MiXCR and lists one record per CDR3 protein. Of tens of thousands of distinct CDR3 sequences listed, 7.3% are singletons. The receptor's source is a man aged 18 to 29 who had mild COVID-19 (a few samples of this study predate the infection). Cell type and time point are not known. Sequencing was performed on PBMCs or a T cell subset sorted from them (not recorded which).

CDR3 protein: CASSTGNYGYTF. The CDR3 DNA follows: TGTGCCAGCAGCACAGGGAACTATGGCTACACCTTC. This chain joins TRBV6-1 and TRBJ1-2; a possible D gene is TRBD1 (6 bases). The CDR3 extends over 12 amino acids. The germline V gene encodes CDR1 MNHNS and CDR2 SASEGT. The V end was cut by 6 bases, the J end by 2 bases, with 7 bases between.